This entry is about one T cell receptor (beta chain). Its antigen is undetermined. Time point specified: persistent/refractory GD, antithyroid drugs over 5 years with positive TRAb. Making the TCR library involved RNA that had been extracted from PBMCs. Patient provenance is recorded as an endocrinology department in Xi'an, China. This sample is part of a study of regulatory T cells in long-lasting Graves disease. For the study at large: Over 5 years of antithyroid drugs plus positive TSH receptor antibodies defined persistent Graves' disease. Study outcomes and limitations: Public clonotype sharing was higher in persistent than newly diagnosed patients.

Construction of TCR beta libraries relied on iRepertoire HTBI primers and on Arm-PCR targeting CDR3 regions. TCRdb reprocessed the multiplex PCR reads via MiXCR and lists one record per CDR3 protein. The data show about 660,000 distinct CDR3 sequences, 30% seen once. Germline CDR1 is SEHNR and CDR2 is FQNEAQ (reference sequence). V was cut by 1 base and J by 2 bases, with 10 bases left in between. This CDR3 has 15 residues. The sample here was peripheral blood mononuclear cells (PBMCs), taken when the disease was refractory, from a patient treated with antithyroid drugs. This receptor was identified in a female donor with Graves disease. The J gene is TRBJ2-3, the V gene TRBV7-9; D gene uncertain. Here the CDR3 reads CASSLGYEDTDTQYF. The CDR3 bases are TGTGCCAGCAGCTTAGGATACGAGGACACAGATACGCAGTATTTT.